Shown below are 15 T cell receptor beta chains from a single sample sequenced in a study of OX40 agonist ivuxolimab in advanced cancers. Produced via immunoSEQ multiplex PCR; TCRdb's table is partial and in-frame only. The sample has roughly 30,000 clones; approximately 84% are singletons. This material consisted of CD4+ or CD8+ T cells sorted from blood, taken in a trial of the OX40 agonist ivuxolimab. These receptors originate from an adult with an advanced solid tumor such as melanoma, head and neck, liver or kidney cancer.

The chain employs TRBV7-9 and TRBJ1-5; TRBD1 matches at 7 bases. Germline-derived CDR1 and CDR2 are SEHNR and FQNEAQ (reference sequence). The CDR3 is made up of 16 amino acids. With 5 bases clipped from V and 0 bases from J, the junction kept 7 bases outside the gene matches. CDR3 DNA sequence: TGTGCCAGCAGCGAAGAAGACAGGGATAGCAATCAGCCCCAGCATTTT. Its protein product is CASSEEDRDSNQPQHF. The complete variable domain, with remaining parts taken from reference TRBV7-9 and TRBJ1-5, reads DTGVSQNPRHKITKRGQNVTFRCDPISEHNRLYWYRQTLGQGPEFLTYFQNEAQLEKSRLLSDRFSAERPKGSFSTLEIQRTEQGDSAMYLCASSEEDRDSNQPQHFGDGTRLSIL.

This clone showed up just a few times. The V gene is TRBV6-1, the J gene TRBJ1-2; 8 nucleotides line up with TRBD1. This CDR3 spans 18 amino acids. Germline V gene lookup returns CDR1 MNHNS and CDR2 SASEGT. The V gene end was trimmed by 6 bases and the J gene end by 8 bases; junction bases not matched to a gene: 23. The DNA for the CDR3 is TGTGCCAGCAGGGAATCCCGGACAGGGCCGGGGGCGATAGTAGGCTACACCTTC. It specifies CASRESRTGPGAIVGYTF.

V is TRBV7-3 and J is TRBJ1-2, with 10 bases that match TRBD1. The J segment lost 3 bases and the V segment lost 2 bases, leaving 3 bases of the junction unmatched. The CDR3 is 15 residues long. Per the germline V gene, CDR1 is SGHTA and CDR2 is FQGTGA. This CDR3 reads CASSLGGTGDYGYTF. The CDR3 nucleotides are TGTGCCAGCAGCTTAGGCGGGACAGGGGACTATGGCTACACCTTC.

This sequence joins TRBV12-5 and TRBJ2-1; TRBD2 might be the D (5 bases). This CDR3 has 15 residues. V dropped 1 base and J dropped 2 bases, with 9 bases sitting between them. Germline V gives CDR1 LGHNT, CDR2 FRNRAP. The CDR3 is CASGLESGPYNEQFF. The DNA of the CDR3 is TGTGCTAGTGGTTTGGAGAGCGGTCCCTACAATGAGCAGTTCTTC.

This clone was recorded once. The V call is TRBV7-6, the J call TRBJ2-2; D unresolved. Trimming stripped 8 bases from V and 0 bases from J, with 10 bases between. There are 14 residues in the CDR3. Germline V gene sequence: CDR1 SGHVS, CDR2 FNYEAQ. As DNA, the CDR3 is TGTGCCAGCTCGCTGGCATCGAACACCGGGGAGCTGTTTTTT. Residues: CASSLASNTGELFF.

This clone was recorded only once. This CDR3 reads CSVSRTSLGNEQFF. The CDR3 DNA sequence: TGCAGCGTTTCCCGGACTAGCCTCGGCAATGAGCAGTTCTTC. The chain combines TRBV29-1 with TRBJ2-1; 8 bases line up with TRBD2. The CDR3 runs to 14 residues. V lost 5 bases to trimming and J lost 6 bases; unmatched junction nucleotides: 9. CDR1 and CDR2 from the germline V gene are SQVTM and ANQGSEA.

The V call is TRBV4-1, the J call TRBJ2-1, with D possibly being TRBD1 or TRBD2 (6 bases each). Trimming took off 5 bases at V and 0 bases at J, with 14 bases between the two ends. The CDR3 is 16 residues long. The germline CDR1 and CDR2 sequences are MGHRA and YSYEKL. The DNA for the CDR3 is TGCGCCAGCAGCGCAGGCTCGGGGGCCTCCTACAATGAGCAGTTCTTC. Translated, it gives CASSAGSGASYNEQFF.

The chain joins TRBV29-1 to TRBJ1-2; D is ambiguous. CDR1 SQVTM and CDR2 ANQGSEA come from the germline V gene. This CDR3 contains 12 residues. CDR3 coding DNA: TGCAGAACCCTTGCAGACTCCTATGGCTACACCTTC. It yields the protein CRTLADSYGYTF.

V and J are TRBV5-5 and TRBJ1-3; 7 bases match TRBD1. The CDR3 runs to 15 residues. The germline V gene encodes CDR1 SGHKS and CDR2 YYEKEE (reference sequence). After removal of 1 base from V and 2 bases from J, the junction contained 3 bases not matched to a gene. This CDR3 reads CASSLSGGPGNTIYF. CDR3 coding DNA: TGTGCCAGCAGCTTGTCAGGGGGGCCTGGAAACACCATATATTTT. The variable domain in full, completed from reference TRBV5-5 and TRBJ1-3, reads DAGVTQSPTHLIKTRGQQVTLRCSPISGHKSVSWYQQVLGQGPQFIFQYYEKEERGRGNFPDRFSARQFPNYSSELNVNALLLGDSALYLCASSLSGGPGNTIYFGEGSWLTVV.

This sequence joins TRBV11-2 and TRBJ2-7; TRBD2 is a possible D gene (5 bases). Per germline, CDR1 SGHAT and CDR2 FQNNGV. Trimming shortened V by 1 base and J by 3 bases, and 7 bases separated the two germline ends. The CDR3 runs 13 residues. The CDR3 region is CASSLAGNYEQYF. DNA for the CDR3: TGTGCCAGCAGCTTAGCCGGGAACTACGAGCAGTACTTC.

This clone was seen a handful of times. The rearrangement links TRBV11-3 to TRBJ2-5, with 8 bases fitting TRBD1. V dropped 2 bases and J dropped 5; count of bases not matched to a gene: 7. Per germline, CDR1 SGHNT and CDR2 YENEEA. This CDR3 contains 15 residues. The CDR3 protein is CASSLYRGLTETQYF. The CDR3 nucleotides are TGTGCCAGCAGCTTATACAGGGGGTTAACGGAGACCCAGTACTTC.

This CDR3 is CASSQDRTGRDTEAFF. The DNA for the CDR3 is TGCGCCAGCAGCCAAGATCGGACAGGGCGGGACACTGAAGCTTTCTTT. V and J are TRBV4-3 and TRBJ1-1; 8 nucleotides line up with TRBD1. The junction had 6 bases not matched to a gene; V was cut back by 0 bases and J by 3 bases. CDR1 is LGHNA, CDR2 YSLEER, per germline. The CDR3 spans 16 residues.

The chain combines TRBV29-1 with TRBJ2-1, with TRBD1 matching 7 bases. Germline V lookup: CDR1 SQVTM, CDR2 ANQGSEA. The CDR3 totals 14 residues. V was clipped by 5 bases and J by 0 bases; unmatched bases: 4. CDR3 bases: TGCAGCGTTAGGCCAGGGGGCTCCTACAATGAGCAGTTCTTC. The encoded protein is CSVRPGGSYNEQFF.

This rearrangement joins TRBV6-1 to TRBJ2-1; no reliable D call. Germline loops: CDR1 MNHNS, CDR2 SASEGT. The CDR3 is made up of 15 amino acids. The V and J ends lost 4 bases and 8 bases respectively, with 18 bases between them. CDR3 in DNA: TGTGCCAGCAGTGTCATCTATAAGGCGGCGTATGAGCAGTTCTTC. Protein sequence: CASSVIYKAAYEQFF.

This clone occurred a few times. The chain has TRBV6-5 and TRBJ2-2, with TRBD2 as a possible D gene (5 bases). The CDR3 runs to 12 residues. Trimming cost V 2 bases and J 7 bases, with 5 bases left between them. Germline V CDR1 and CDR2: MNHEY, SVGAGI. CDR3 in DNA: TGTGCCAGCAGTTACAGCGGCGGGGAGCTGTTTTTT. This sequence encodes CASSYSGGELFF.